These T cell receptor beta chains were read from a single sample in a study of cytotoxic CD8 clonotypes in ibrutinib-treated CLL. TCRdb keeps only in-frame clones here, not all; method: immunoSEQ multiplex PCR. This table holds some 200,000 clones, 65% to 80% found once. Material: PBMCs, obtained after 12 months of ibrutinib treatment. These receptors were taken from a human donor with chronic lymphocytic leukemia. Each CDR3 is given with its conserved first and last residue. The D gene is left open where the match is weak. The listing skips clone size in some rows; elsewhere it reads once, few, many or a size class.

D gene	clone size	V gene	J gene	CDR3 protein	CDR3 DNA
-	once	TRBV5-6	TRBJ2-7	CASSFRGSSFSYEQYF	TGTGCCAGCAGCTTCCGAGGATCTTCTTTCTCCTACGAGCAGTACTTC
-	-	TRBV5-1	TRBJ1-1	CASSLDGQAGTEAFF	TGCGCCAGCAGCCTGGACGGGCAGGCGGGCACTGAAGCTTTCTTT
-	-	TRBV27	TRBJ1-4	CASSLRKVGTFATNEKLFF	TGTGCCAGCAGTTTAAGGAAAGTGGGGACCTTTGCAACTAATGAAAAACTGTTTTTT
-	once	TRBV27	TRBJ1-2	CASSWVGSYGYTF	TGTGCCAGCAGTTGGGTAGGCAGCTATGGCTACACCTTC
-	-	TRBV27	TRBJ2-7	CASSPSKSGTPYEQYF	TGTGCCAGCAGTCCATCCAAGAGTGGGACCCCCTACGAGCAGTACTTC
-	-	TRBV6-6	TRBJ2-7	CASRSSMIDSYEQYF	TGTGCCAGCCGAAGCTCGATGATTGATTCCTACGAGCAGTACTTC
-	few	TRBV29-1	TRBJ2-1	CSVGSVYNEQFF	TGCAGCGTTGGGTCGGTATACAATGAGCAGTTCTTC
-	-	TRBV27	TRBJ2-1	CASSSLGFYNEQFF	TGTGCCAGCAGTTCACTAGGGTTTTACAATGAGCAGTTCTTC
-	-	TRBV19	TRBJ1-3	CASRDKVPIRRGNTIYF	TGTGCCAGTAGAGACAAGGTACCGATACGGCGGGGAAACACCATATATTTT
-	-	TRBV2	TRBJ1-1	CASSVRFMNTEAFF	TGTGCCAGCAGTGTAAGATTCATGAACACTGAAGCTTTCTTT
-	-	TRBV30	TRBJ1-6	CAWKYTTNSPLHF	TGTGCCTGGAAGTACACAACAAATTCACCCCTCCACTTT
-	few	TRBV4-3	TRBJ1-2	CASSRDTNYGYTF	TGCGCCAGCAGCCGCGACACAAACTATGGCTACACCTTC
-	-	TRBV12-5	TRBJ1-1	CASGLTVNTEAFF	TGTGCTAGTGGTTTGACAGTCAACACTGAAGCTTTCTTT
-	-	TRBV7-2	TRBJ2-7	CASSLAGTAPGDF	TGTGCCAGCAGCCTCGCCGGGACCGCTCCTGGGGACTTC
TRBD1	once	TRBV9	TRBJ1-4	CASSPRTGAAGNEKLFF	TGTGCCAGCAGCCCCCGGACAGGGGCGGCGGGTAATGAAAAACTGTTTTTT
-	-	TRBV6-5	TRBJ1-2	CASSYSWANYGYTF	TGTGCCAGCAGCTACTCGTGGGCTAACTATGGCTACACCTTC
-	-	TRBV7-9	TRBJ2-1	CASSLGQGIDEQFF	TGTGCCAGCAGCTTAGGGCAGGGGATCGATGAGCAGTTCTTC
TRBD1	many	TRBV6-5	TRBJ1-2	CASSPDRDRGYTF	TGTGCCAGCAGCCCGGACAGGGATCGTGGCTACACCTTC
TRBD2	-	TRBV28	TRBJ2-2	CASIKREVGELFF	TGTGCCAGCATAAAGCGGGAGGTCGGGGAGCTGTTTTTT
-	once	TRBV5-1	TRBJ1-3	CASSLIQGGAGNTIYF	TGCGCCAGCAGCTTGATACAAGGGGGAGCTGGAAACACCATATATTTT
-	many	TRBV5-1	TRBJ2-2	CASSLLSTGELFF	TGCGCCAGCTCCTTATTGAGTACCGGGGAGCTGTTTTTT
TRBD2	few	TRBV4-2	TRBJ2-7	CASSQGLAEIASYEQYF	TGTGCCAGCAGCCAGGGACTAGCGGAGATCGCCTCCTACGAGCAGTACTTC
-	-	TRBV28	TRBJ2-7	CASSLPGSSTYEQYF	TGTGCCAGCAGCTTACCAGGGAGTTCAACCTACGAGCAGTACTTC
-	-	TRBV2	TRBJ2-2	CASSRQDHGELFF	TGTGCCAGCAGCCGACAGGATCACGGGGAGCTGTTTTTT
-	-	TRBV19	TRBJ2-1	CASSETPGPSNEQFF	TGTGCCAGTAGTGAAACCCCGGGACCAAGCAATGAGCAGTTCTTC
TRBD1	once	TRBV27	TRBJ2-5	CAPPGGTGGSGETQYF	TGTGCGCCCCCGGGGGGGACAGGGGGCTCCGGGGAGACCCAGTACTTC
-	-	TRBV9	TRBJ1-1	CASSVEGTVEAFF	TGTGCCAGCAGCGTAGAGGGAACAGTTGAAGCTTTCTTT
-	once	TRBV5-8	TRBJ2-1	CASSALGSSYNEQFF	TGTGCCAGCAGCGCCTTGGGGAGCTCCTACAATGAGCAGTTCTTC
-	-	TRBV7-8	TRBJ2-7	CASGRKGPLDHEQYF	TGTGCCAGCGGACGAAAGGGGCCACTTGACCACGAGCAGTACTTC
-	-	TRBV11-2	TRBJ2-1	CASSLGSVGGYYNEQFF	TGTGCCAGCAGCTTAGGGTCCGTTGGGGGGTATTACAATGAGCAGTTCTTC
-	many	TRBV18	TRBJ1-1	CASSPTNTEAFF	TGTGCCAGCTCACCTACGAACACTGAAGCTTTCTTT
-	-	TRBV29-1	TRBJ1-1	CSVRREGRTEAFF	TGCAGCGTCAGGAGGGAGGGAAGGACTGAAGCTTTCTTT
-	-	TRBV6-1	TRBJ2-7	CASMVGGEQYF	TGTGCCAGCATGGTCGGGGGCGAGCAGTACTTC
TRBD2	once	TRBV7-2	TRBJ2-2	CASSSRGAGGTGELFF	TGTGCCAGCAGCTCCCGGGGAGCGGGGGGCACCGGGGAGCTGTTTTTT
TRBD2	-	TRBV28	TRBJ2-7	CASSVGGLAGAYEQYF	TGTGCCAGCAGTGTGGGGGGCCTAGCGGGAGCCTACGAGCAGTACTTC
-	-	TRBV7-3	TRBJ2-5	CASSLRGGETQYF	TGTGCCAGCAGCTTAAGAGGGGGTGAGACCCAGTACTTC
TRBD2	-	TRBV9	TRBJ2-3	CASSPTPGLAGGPDTQYF	TGTGCCAGCAGCCCAACACCGGGACTAGCGGGGGGGCCAGATACGCAGTATTTT
-	-	TRBV5-8	TRBJ1-6	CASSFQGRAGNSPLHF	TGTGCCAGCAGCTTTCAGGGACGTGCCGGTAATTCACCCCTCCACTTT
TRBD1	-	TRBV4-1	TRBJ1-1	CASSHLDRDNTEAFF	TGCGCCAGCAGCCACTTAGACAGGGATAACACTGAAGCTTTCTTT
-	-	TRBV28	TRBJ1-2	CATHRVLANYGYTF	TGTGCCACCCACCGGGTCTTAGCTAACTATGGCTACACCTTC